These 6 T cell receptor beta chains were all obtained from the same sample, sequenced in a study of blood T cell repertoires in COVID-19. TCRdb's copy holds only in-frame clones and misses some; the assay was immunoSEQ multiplex PCR. Among tens of thousands of clones listed, nearly 90% were seen once. The sample was peripheral blood. The origin of the receptors is a human donor in a cohort sampled during active COVID-19.

V gene TRBV2 combines with J gene TRBJ1-5; 9 bases fit TRBD1. With 6 bases clipped from V and 0 bases from J, the junction kept 15 bases outside the gene matches. Per the germline V gene, CDR1 is SNHLY and CDR2 is FYNNEI. The CDR3 totals 19 residues. The CDR3 loop is CASRGTPGQGALSNQPQHF. The CDR3, as DNA: TGTGCCAGCAGGGGAACCCCGGGACAGGGCGCGCTTAGCAATCAGCCCCAGCATTTT.

There are a few counts of this clone. The chain is built from TRBV5-6 and TRBJ2-3, with D hard to call. V was pared by 0 bases and J by 2 bases, with 4 bases between. CDR3 length equals 13 residues. Germline V lookup: CDR1 SGHDT, CDR2 YYEEEE. DNA of the CDR3: TGTGCCAGCAGCTTGGGGGCCACAGATACGCAGTATTTT. It is translated as CASSLGATDTQYF.

The chain recombines TRBV2 with TRBJ1-3; D may be TRBD1 (5 bases). The ends were cut back, 3 bases at V and 0 bases at J, with 15 bases in the middle. The CDR3 contains 17 residues. The germline gives CDR1 SNHLY, CDR2 FYNNEI. The CDR3 spells CASSEAPRTHSGNTIYF. The CDR3 bases are TGTGCCAGCAGTGAGGCTCCCCGGACACACTCTGGAAACACCATATATTTT.

This chain connects TRBV3-1 (or the pseudogene TRBV3-2) to TRBJ2-5, with a weak D call TRBD2 (5 bases). Trimming cost V 2 bases and J 1 base, with 8 bases left between them. CDR1 is LGHDT, CDR2 YNNKEL, per germline (reference sequence). The CDR3 loop spans 14 amino acids. CDR3 bases: TGTGCCAGCAGCCAAATTCGGGGCCAAGAGACCCAGTACTTC. It encodes CASSQIRGQETQYF.

The CDR3 DNA reads as TGTGCCAGCAGTTTCATGAGGAGTAGTACGGAGACCCAGTACTTC. Translating gives CASSFMRSSTETQYF. The rearrangement uses TRBV25-1 and TRBJ2-5; no clear D. Germline V gene lookup returns CDR1 MGHDK and CDR2 SYGVNS. This CDR3 contains 15 residues. With 5 bases removed from V and 5 bases from J, the gap between germline ends came to 18 bases.

The rearrangement uses TRBV29-1 and TRBJ1-1, with 12 bases that match TRBD1. CDR1 is SQVTM and CDR2 is ANQGSEA in the germline V gene. Trimming at V came to 6 bases and at J to 6 bases, leaving 14 bases not matched to a gene. The CDR3 contains 16 residues. CDR3 DNA sequence: TGCAGCGTCAGAGCGGGACAGGGGGCCGGCGTGCCTGAAGCTTTCTTT. Translation: CSVRAGQGAGVPEAFF.